These 2 T cell receptor beta chains were sequenced from one sample in a study of identical twins. A single record per CDR3 protein comes from TCRdb applying MiXCR to the 5' RACE reads. The repertoire holds about 460,000 distinct CDR3 sequences, with 14% as singletons. These data also formed part of another study, on yellow fever vaccine responses in identical twins.

Material: CD4+ T cells sorted from blood. Receptor source: a young woman in good health.

The rearrangement uses TRBV27 and TRBJ2-7; D call uncertain. Germline V CDR1 and CDR2: MNHEY, SMNVEV (reference sequence). The CDR3 spans 13 residues. Trimming removed 3 bases from V and 3 bases from J, with 9 bases in between. CDR3 DNA: TGTGCCAGCAGTTTTCGTGGCGGCTACGAGCAGTACTTC. This translates into CASSFRGGYEQYF.

The V and J genes are TRBV5-4 and TRBJ1-1, with 7 bases that match TRBD1. The trim removed 3 bases at V and 7 bases at J, leaving 6 bases unmatched. Germline values: CDR1 SGHNT, CDR2 YYREEE (reference sequence). The CDR3 totals 13 residues. The CDR3 sequence is CASSSRQGIEAFF. The CDR3 DNA follows: TGTGCCAGCAGCTCGAGACAGGGAATTGAAGCTTTCTTT.